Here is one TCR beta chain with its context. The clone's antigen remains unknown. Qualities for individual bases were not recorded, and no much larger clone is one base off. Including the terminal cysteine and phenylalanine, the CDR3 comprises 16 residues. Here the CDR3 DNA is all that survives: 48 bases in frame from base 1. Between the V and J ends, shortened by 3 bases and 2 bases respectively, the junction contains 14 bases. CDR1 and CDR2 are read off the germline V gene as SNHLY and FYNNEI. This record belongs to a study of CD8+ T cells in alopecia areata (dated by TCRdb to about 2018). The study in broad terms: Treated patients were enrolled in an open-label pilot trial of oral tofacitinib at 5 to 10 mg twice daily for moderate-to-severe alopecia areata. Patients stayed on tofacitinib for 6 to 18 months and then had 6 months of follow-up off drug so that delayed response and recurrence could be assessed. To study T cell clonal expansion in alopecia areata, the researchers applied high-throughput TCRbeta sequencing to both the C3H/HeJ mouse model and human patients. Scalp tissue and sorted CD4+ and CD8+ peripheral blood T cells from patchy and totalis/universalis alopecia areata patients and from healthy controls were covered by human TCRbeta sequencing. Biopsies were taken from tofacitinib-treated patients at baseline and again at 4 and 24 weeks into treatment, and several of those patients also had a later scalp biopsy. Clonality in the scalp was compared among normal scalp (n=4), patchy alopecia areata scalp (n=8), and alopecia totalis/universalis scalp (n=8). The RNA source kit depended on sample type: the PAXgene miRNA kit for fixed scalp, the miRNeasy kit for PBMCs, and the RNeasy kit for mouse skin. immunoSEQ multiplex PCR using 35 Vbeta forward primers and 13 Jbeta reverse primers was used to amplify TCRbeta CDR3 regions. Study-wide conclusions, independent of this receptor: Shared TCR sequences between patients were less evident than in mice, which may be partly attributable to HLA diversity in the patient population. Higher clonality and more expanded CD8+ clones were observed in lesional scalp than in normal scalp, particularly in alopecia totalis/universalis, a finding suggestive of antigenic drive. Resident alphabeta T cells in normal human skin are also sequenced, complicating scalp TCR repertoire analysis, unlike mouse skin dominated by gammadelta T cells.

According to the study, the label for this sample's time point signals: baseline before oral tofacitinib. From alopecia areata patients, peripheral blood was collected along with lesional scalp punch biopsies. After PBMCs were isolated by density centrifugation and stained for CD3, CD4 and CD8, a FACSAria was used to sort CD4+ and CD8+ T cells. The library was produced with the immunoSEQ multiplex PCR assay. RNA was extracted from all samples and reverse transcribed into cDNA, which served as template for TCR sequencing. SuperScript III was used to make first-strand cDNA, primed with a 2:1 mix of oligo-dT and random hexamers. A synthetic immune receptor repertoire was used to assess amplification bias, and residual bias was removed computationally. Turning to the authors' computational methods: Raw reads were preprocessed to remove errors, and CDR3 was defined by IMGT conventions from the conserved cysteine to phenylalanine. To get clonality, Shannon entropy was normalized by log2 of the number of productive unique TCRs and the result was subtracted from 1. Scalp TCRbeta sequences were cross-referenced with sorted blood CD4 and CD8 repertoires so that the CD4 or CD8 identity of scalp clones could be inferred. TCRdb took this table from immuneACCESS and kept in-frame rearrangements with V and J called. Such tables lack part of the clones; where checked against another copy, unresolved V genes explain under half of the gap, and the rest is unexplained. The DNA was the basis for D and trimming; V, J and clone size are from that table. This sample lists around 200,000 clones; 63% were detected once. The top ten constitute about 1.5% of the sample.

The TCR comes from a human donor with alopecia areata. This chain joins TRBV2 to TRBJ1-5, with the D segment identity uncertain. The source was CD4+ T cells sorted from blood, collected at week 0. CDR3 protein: CASSDKSGFGNQPQHF. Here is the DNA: TGTGCCAGCAGTGATAAGAGCGGGTTTGGCAATCAGCCCCAGCATTTT.